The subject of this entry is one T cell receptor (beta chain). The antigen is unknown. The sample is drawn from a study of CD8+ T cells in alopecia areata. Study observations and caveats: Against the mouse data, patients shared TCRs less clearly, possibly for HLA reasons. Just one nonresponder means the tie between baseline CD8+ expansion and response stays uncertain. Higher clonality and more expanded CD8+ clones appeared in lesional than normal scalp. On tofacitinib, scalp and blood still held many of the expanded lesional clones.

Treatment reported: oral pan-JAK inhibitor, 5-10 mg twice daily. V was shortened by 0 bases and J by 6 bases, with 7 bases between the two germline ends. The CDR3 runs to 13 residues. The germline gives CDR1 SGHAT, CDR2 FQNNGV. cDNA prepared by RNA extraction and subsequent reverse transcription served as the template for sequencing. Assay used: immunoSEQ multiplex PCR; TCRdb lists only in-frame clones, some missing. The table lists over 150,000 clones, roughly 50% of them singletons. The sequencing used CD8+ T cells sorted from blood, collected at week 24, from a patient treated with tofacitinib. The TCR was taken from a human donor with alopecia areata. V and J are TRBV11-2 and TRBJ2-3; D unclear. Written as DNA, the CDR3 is TGTGCCAGCAGCTTAGATGGCGCGGATACGCAGTATTTT. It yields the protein CASSLDGADTQYF.